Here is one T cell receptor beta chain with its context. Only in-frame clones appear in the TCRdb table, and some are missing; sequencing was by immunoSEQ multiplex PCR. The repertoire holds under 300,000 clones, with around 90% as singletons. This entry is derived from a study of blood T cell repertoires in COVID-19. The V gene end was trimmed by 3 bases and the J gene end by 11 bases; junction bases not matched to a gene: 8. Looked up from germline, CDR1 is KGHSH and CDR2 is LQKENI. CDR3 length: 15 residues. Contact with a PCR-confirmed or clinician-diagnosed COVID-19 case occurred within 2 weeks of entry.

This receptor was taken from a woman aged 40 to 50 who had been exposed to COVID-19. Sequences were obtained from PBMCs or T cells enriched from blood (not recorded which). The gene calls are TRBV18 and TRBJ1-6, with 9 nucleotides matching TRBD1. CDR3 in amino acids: CASSPSGQGSAPLHF. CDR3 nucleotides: TGTGCCAGCTCACCCTCTGGACAGGGGTCGGCACCCCTCCACTTT.